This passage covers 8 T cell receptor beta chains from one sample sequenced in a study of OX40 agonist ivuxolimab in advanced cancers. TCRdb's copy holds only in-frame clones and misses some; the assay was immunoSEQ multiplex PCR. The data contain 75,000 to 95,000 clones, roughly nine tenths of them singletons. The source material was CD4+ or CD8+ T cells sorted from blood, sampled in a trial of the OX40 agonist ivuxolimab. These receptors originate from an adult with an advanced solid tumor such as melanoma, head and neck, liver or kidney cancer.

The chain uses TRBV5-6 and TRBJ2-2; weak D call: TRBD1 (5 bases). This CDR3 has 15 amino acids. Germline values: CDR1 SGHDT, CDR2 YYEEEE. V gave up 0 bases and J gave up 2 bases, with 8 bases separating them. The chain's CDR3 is CASSLVGLNTGELFF. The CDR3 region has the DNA TGTGCCAGCAGCTTGGTGGGGCTTAACACCGGGGAGCTGTTTTTT.

The CDR3 DNA is TGTGCCAGCAGCTTATATGGGGACACTGAAGCTTTCTTT. Protein product: CASSLYGDTEAFF. This chain uses TRBV11-3 with TRBJ1-1; no reliable D call. V lost 2 bases to trimming and J lost 3 bases, with 7 bases between them. Germline CDR1 reads SGHNT; CDR2 reads YENEEA. The CDR3 has 13 residues.

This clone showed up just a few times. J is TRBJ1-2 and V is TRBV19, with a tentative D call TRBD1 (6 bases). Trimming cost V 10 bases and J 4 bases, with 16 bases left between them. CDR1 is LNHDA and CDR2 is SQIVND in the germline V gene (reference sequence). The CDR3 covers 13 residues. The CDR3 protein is CATRGISPYGYTF. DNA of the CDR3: TGTGCCACCAGGGGAATCTCCCCCTATGGCTACACCTTC.

In nucleotides, the CDR3 is TGTGCCAGCAGTTACTCTCCGGTGAACACTGAAGCTTTCTTT. This translates into CASSYSPVNTEAFF. V gene TRBV6-9 combines with J gene TRBJ1-1; D unclear. V was clipped by 3 bases and J by 0 bases, with 8 bases between them. CDR1 and CDR2 (germline): MNHGY, SVAAGI. CDR3 length: 14 amino acids.

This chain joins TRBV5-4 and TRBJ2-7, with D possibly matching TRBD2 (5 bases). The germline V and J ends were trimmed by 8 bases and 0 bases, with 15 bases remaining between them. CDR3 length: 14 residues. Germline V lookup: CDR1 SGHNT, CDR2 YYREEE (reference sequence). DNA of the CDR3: TGTGCCAGTAACCGACGGGAAGCCTCCTACGAGCAGTACTTC. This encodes CASNRREASYEQYF.

The CDR3 sequence is CASSLAPGQGYEQYF. CDR3 in DNA: TGTGCCAGCAGCTTAGCCCCGGGACAGGGCTACGAGCAGTACTTC. The chain is built from TRBV11-2 and TRBJ2-7; 9 positions agree with TRBD1. The germline gives CDR1 SGHAT, CDR2 FQNNGV. V dropped 1 base and J dropped 3; count of bases not matched to a gene: 4. The CDR3 covers 15 residues.

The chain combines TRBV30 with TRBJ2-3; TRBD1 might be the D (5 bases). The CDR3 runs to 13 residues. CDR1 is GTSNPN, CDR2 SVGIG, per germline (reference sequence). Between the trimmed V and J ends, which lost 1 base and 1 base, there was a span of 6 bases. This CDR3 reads CAWSETGTDTQYF. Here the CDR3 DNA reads TGTGCCTGGAGTGAGACAGGCACAGATACGCAGTATTTT.

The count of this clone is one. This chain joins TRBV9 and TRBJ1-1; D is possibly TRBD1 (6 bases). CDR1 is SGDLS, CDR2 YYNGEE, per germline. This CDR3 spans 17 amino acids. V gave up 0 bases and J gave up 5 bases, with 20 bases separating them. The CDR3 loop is CASSVDGAGGLRTEAFF. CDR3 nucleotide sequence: TGTGCCAGCAGCGTAGATGGGGCCGGGGGGCTGAGGACTGAAGCTTTCTTT.